The 17 T cell receptor beta chains below were found in one sample sequenced in a study of patients and donors after allogeneic stem cell transplantation. TCRdb re-called the RT-PCR reads with MiXCR, one entry per CDR3 protein. Among around 2,000 distinct CDR3 sequences, about 1.7% were seen once, and the ten largest hold approximately 5.2%. The sample comprised blood, either unsorted or a sorted T cell fraction (not recorded which). The receptors were gathered from a human donor who was either an allogeneic HSCT recipient or a stem cell or donor lymphocyte infusion donor (not recorded which). It is not recorded whose cells these are; they may come from a transplant donor.

In its sample, this clonotype ranks as medium-sized. The V gene is TRBV7-2, the J gene TRBJ2-6; the D gene is possibly TRBD2 (6 bases). The CDR3 has 18 residues. Germline V gene sequence: CDR1 SGHTA, CDR2 FQGNSA. V shed 5 bases and J shed 4 bases, with 21 bases lying between them. CDR3 sequence (DNA): TGTGCCAGCAGCGGCGGGACGGCCAGATACTCCGGGGCCAACGTCCTGACTTTC. Translating it yields CASSGGTARYSGANVLTF. The full variable domain, its missing parts supplied by reference TRBV7-2 and TRBJ2-6, is GAGVSQSPSNKVTEKGKDVELRCDPISGHTALYWYRQSLGQGLEFLIYFQGNSAPDKSGLPSDRFSAERTGGSVSTLTIQRTQQEDSAVYLCASSGGTARYSGANVLTFGAGSRLTVL.

The chain links TRBV20-1 to TRBJ2-1, with D possibly being TRBD2 (6 bases). This CDR3 spans 15 amino acids. The V and J ends lost 3 bases and 4 bases respectively, with 16 bases between them. CDR1 and CDR2 from the germline V gene are DFQATT and SNEGSKA (reference sequence). In nucleotides, the CDR3 is TGCAGTGCTAGGCGGGGCAGGGATAGATACAATGAGCAGTTCTTC. Protein product: CSARRGRDRYNEQFF.

This clonotype is termed large. The chain is built from TRBV2 and TRBJ2-5, with 14 nucleotides matching TRBD2. Trimming took 8 bases from V and 1 from J; bases not matched to a gene: 0. The germline gives CDR1 SNHLY, CDR2 FYNNEI. CDR3 length: 14 amino acids. This chain's CDR3 is CASGLAGGQETQYF. The CDR3 DNA sequence: TGTGCCAGCGGACTAGCGGGGGGCCAAGAGACCCAGTACTTC.

Within the sample, this clonotype is medium-sized. The V and J genes are TRBV10-3 and TRBJ2-2; no reliable D call. The CDR3 contains 17 residues. In germline, CDR1 is ENHRY, CDR2 SYGVKD. The V end lost 4 bases, the J end lost 3 bases, and 18 bases lay between the germline ends. CDR3 amino acids: CAISGGSAAAYTGELFF. The CDR3 coding sequence is TGTGCCATCAGTGGTGGTTCCGCGGCAGCTTACACCGGGGAGCTGTTTTTT.

This clonotype is medium-sized within its sample. The chain carries TRBV2 and TRBJ2-7, with D uncertain. The CDR3 totals 13 residues. The V end lost 6 bases, the J end lost 6 bases, and 15 bases lay between the germline ends. The germline V gene encodes CDR1 SNHLY and CDR2 FYNNEI. The CDR3 region has the DNA TGTGCCAGCAGCCGTCCATTTCAGGTCGAGCAGTACGTC. It specifies CASSRPFQVEQYV.

This clonotype counts as medium-sized (0.01 to 0.1%). The V gene is TRBV7-2, the J gene TRBJ1-3; TRBD1 is a possible D gene (6 bases). V lost 3 bases and J 0 bases, leaving 12 bases between the germline ends. Germline V lookup: CDR1 SGHTA, CDR2 FQGNSA. The CDR3 loop spans 16 amino acids. This CDR3 reads CASSFTQGSSGNTIYF. CDR3 DNA: TGTGCCAGCAGCTTTACTCAGGGGAGCTCTGGAAACACCATATATTTT.

Sample share makes this clonotype large. The chain is built from TRBV6-5 and TRBJ2-5; D is possibly TRBD1 or TRBD2 (5 bases each). Germline-derived CDR1 and CDR2 are MNHEY and SVGAGI. The V gene lost 7 bases and the J gene lost 5 bases, with 11 bases spanning the gap. The length of the CDR3 is 12 residues. The DNA of the CDR3 is TGTGCCAGCAAAGTGGGGGAGGAGACCCAGTACTTC. Residues: CASKVGEETQYF.

By proportion, this clonotype is medium-sized (0.01 to 0.1%). The chain carries TRBV5-1 and TRBJ2-3; the match to TRBD1 covers 7 bases. The V and J ends lost 4 bases and 2 bases, in that order; junction bases with no gene match: 4. From germline, CDR1 is SGHRS and CDR2 YFSETQ. This CDR3 has 14 amino acids. The CDR3 DNA reads TGCGCCAGCAGCCGGGGACAGACCACAGATACGCAGTATTTT. Protein sequence: CASSRGQTTDTQYF.

By share, this clonotype ranks as medium-sized. The chain carries TRBV5-1 and TRBJ2-7, with a possible D match to TRBD2 (5 bases). Trimming stripped 1 base from V and 7 bases from J, with 6 bases between. Germline loops: CDR1 SGHRS, CDR2 YFSETQ. The CDR3 sequence is 11 residues long. The CDR3 nucleotides are TGCGCCAGCAGCTTGAGGGAGGAGCAGTACTTC. Translated: CASSLREEQYF. Looking up the rest from reference TRBV5-1 and TRBJ2-7 gives the full variable domain: KAGVTQTPRYLIKTRGQQVTLSCSPISGHRSVSWYQQTPGQGLQFLFEYFSETQRNKGNFPGRFSGRQFSNSRSEMNVSTLELGDSALYLCASSLREEQYFGPGTRLTVT.

Judged by abundance, this clonotype is medium-sized. The chain links TRBV19 to TRBJ1-5, with 10 positions matching TRBD1. The V segment lost 7 bases and the J segment 3 bases; nucleotides outside the gene matches: 6. The CDR3 is made up of 15 amino acids. Germline V gives CDR1 LNHDA, CDR2 SQIVND (reference sequence). CDR3 sequence: CASKGDRGNNQPQHF. DNA of the CDR3: TGTGCCAGTAAGGGGGACAGGGGAAACAATCAGCCCCAGCATTTT.

This clonotype is medium-sized within its sample. The gene calls are TRBV5-5 and TRBJ2-5; 10 bases map to TRBD2. CDR1 and CDR2 from the germline V gene are SGHKS and YYEKEE (reference sequence). This CDR3 region has 18 residues. After removal of 0 bases from V and 5 bases from J, the junction contained 13 bases not matched to a gene. The CDR3 here is CASSLGPSGGTLAETQYF. CDR3 nucleotides: TGTGCCAGCAGCTTGGGACCTAGCGGGGGCACTCTCGCGGAGACCCAGTACTTC.

By proportion, this clonotype is medium-sized. The chain combines TRBV11-1 with TRBJ2-2; no clear D gene. V was clipped by 5 bases and J by 6 bases, with 7 bases between them. The length of the CDR3 is 12 residues. Looked up from germline, CDR1 is SGHAT and CDR2 is FQDESV (reference sequence). This CDR3 reads CASSPRAGELFF. The CDR3 coding sequence is TGTGCCAGCAGCCCCCGCGCCGGGGAGCTGTTTTTT.

By frequency in the sample, this clonotype is medium-sized. This chain joins TRBV7-2 and TRBJ1-1; D is unresolved. The CDR3 loop spans 13 amino acids. Per the germline V gene, CDR1 is SGHTA and CDR2 is FQGNSA. Trimming removed 1 base from V and 5 bases from J, with 8 bases in between. As DNA, the CDR3 is TGTGCCAGCAGCTTAGGGTCGGGAACTGAAGCTTTCTTT. This sequence encodes CASSLGSGTEAFF.

This clonotype ranks as medium-sized (0.01 to 0.1%). This chain links TRBV7-3 with TRBJ2-1; D may be TRBD1 (6 bases). Germline V gene sequence: CDR1 SGHTA, CDR2 FQGTGA. Trimming removed 2 bases at V and 7 bases at J, with 12 bases between. This CDR3 has 14 residues. The CDR3 nucleotides are TGTGCCAGCAGCTTAGGGACAAGAGAAAATGAGCAGTTCTTC. Translated, it gives CASSLGTRENEQFF.

This clonotype qualifies as medium-sized (0.01 to 0.1%). This sequence joins TRBV20-1 and TRBJ1-1; the D gene is possibly TRBD1 (5 bases). Germline-derived CDR1 and CDR2 are DFQATT and SNEGSKA (reference sequence). The CDR3 sequence is 13 residues long. The CDR3 here is CTARGRVNTEAFF. DNA for the CDR3: TGCACCGCTAGGGGCAGGGTGAACACTGAAGCTTTCTTT.

This clonotype is medium-sized within its sample. The chain has TRBV11-2 and TRBJ2-2, with no clear D. The germline V gene encodes CDR1 SGHAT and CDR2 FQNNGV. The CDR3 extends over 13 amino acids. V was cut by 0 bases and J by 4 bases, with 3 bases left in between. CDR3: CASSLEPTGELFF. In DNA, the CDR3 is TGTGCCAGCAGCTTAGAGCCCACCGGGGAGCTGTTTTTT.

This clonotype is classed as large. The rearrangement links TRBV6-6 to TRBJ2-7, with unresolved D. The length of the CDR3 is 11 residues. V dropped 6 bases and J dropped 2 bases, with 5 bases sitting between them. Germline lookup yields CDR1 MNHNY and CDR2 SVGAGI (reference sequence). CDR3 in DNA: TGTGCCAGCAGCTCTGCCTACGAGCAGTACTTC. Translating it yields CASSSAYEQYF.